A selection of T cell receptor beta chains follows, all from one sample in a study of blood T cells in healthy people across ages. TCRdb ran MiXCR on the 5' RACE reads and lists one entry per CDR3 protein. Of some 1.6 million distinct CDR3 sequences listed, roughly a third are singletons. The sample was blood. The receptors derive from a woman aged 30 to 39 in good health. The CDR3 runs from the conserved cysteine through the conserved F or W. Expanded clones get a size class; other rows say once, few or many, or leave the size out.

clone size,V gene,CDR3 length,J gene,CDR3 protein
-,TRBV11-2,13,TRBJ1-2,CASNQQGLHGYTF
-,TRBV7-6,15,TRBJ2-5,CASSFTGLYQETQYF
few,TRBV27,18,TRBJ2-1,CASSLDTSGVLSYNEQFF
-,TRBV6-6,17,TRBJ2-5,CASSRNFRVGAQETQYF
-,TRBV20-1,13,TRBJ2-3,CSAQRLGTDTQYF
-,TRBV5-1,15,TRBJ2-1,CASSRTGAQYNEQFF
once,TRBV7-8,15,TRBJ1-2,CASSLLAGGNYGYTF
-,TRBV5-1,14,TRBJ1-1,CASSGAGTNTEAFF
few,TRBV3-1,15,TRBJ1-4,CASSQEFRTNEKLFF
-,TRBV20-1,11,TRBJ1-1,CSANRNTEAFF
-,TRBV7-9,19,TRBJ2-5,CASSFGPGQGRSTRETQYF
-,TRBV30,10,TRBJ2-7,CAWGRYEQYF
once,TRBV3-1,14,TRBJ2-7,CASSQKPSAYEQYF
-,TRBV6-4,18,TRBJ2-1,CASSVPRGRGLQRGEQFF
-,TRBV5-1,15,TRBJ1-4,CASSQSGTANEKLFF
-,TRBV20-1,13,TRBJ2-7,CSARVPLSYEQYF
-,TRBV28,16,TRBJ1-5,CASSLMMGKGEQPQHF
-,TRBV15,17,TRBJ1-1,CATSPGAVGVFLSEAFF
once,TRBV24-1,14,TRBJ2-2,CATSGRGDTGELFF
once,TRBV27,16,TRBJ2-1,CASSSRLGLIYNEQFF
-,TRBV7-2,16,TRBJ2-3,CASSLWEGGKTDTQYF
few,TRBV3-1,18,-,CASSQGLAEGLTSYEQYF
-,TRBV6-5,14,TRBJ1-1,CASSCREADTEAFF
few,TRBV13,14,TRBJ2-7,CASSITSGGYEQYF
-,TRBV7-9,14,TRBJ2-1,CASSPGTQRSEQFF
-,TRBV4-2,15,TRBJ2-1,CASSYPVTYYNEQFF
few,TRBV5-1,13,TRBJ2-7,CASSLEVGWEQYF
many,TRBV30,12,TRBJ2-7,CAWSVLSYEQYF
-,TRBV4-1,16,TRBJ2-7,CASSQDSQAQTYEQYF
-,TRBV4-1,15,TRBJ1-2,CASSQAGVALGGYTF
few,TRBV5-1,12,TRBJ1-4,CASRSTNEKLFF
few,TRBV6-4,16,-,CASSEFPPGGPHEQYF
few,TRBV7-6,16,TRBJ2-3,CAGSNPGTGDEDTQYF
few,TRBV20-1,15,TRBJ2-3,CRPRSAEEYTDTQYF
-,TRBV20-1,14,TRBJ1-5,CSASPAEGNQPQHF
-,TRBV5-1,12,-,CASSLRGIEQYF
few,TRBV7-6,16,TRBJ2-5,CASSLAVTHGRGTQYF
few,TRBV12-3/TRBV12-4,15,TRBJ2-5,CASSFFGAGRETQYF
-,TRBV27,13,TRBJ1-2,CATQGGLNYGYTF
few,TRBV5-1,12,TRBJ1-2,CTSSYDSYGYTF
-,TRBV29-1,12,TRBJ1-2,CSVELDYYGYTF
few,TRBV5-1,11,-,CASRVENEQYF
-,TRBV12-3/TRBV12-4,14,TRBJ1-2,CASSCRGGAPGYTF
few,TRBV10-3,14,TRBJ2-3,CAITSEGITDTQYF
-,TRBV5-6,14,TRBJ2-5,CTSSLVRGEETQYF
-,TRBV18,13,TRBJ1-1,CASSHRQEAEAFF
many,TRBV15,16,TRBJ2-3,CATSSLIAGVADTQYF
-,TRBV29-1,12,TRBJ1-4,CSVEKGPGKLFF
-,TRBV10-2,15,TRBJ2-1,CASSESPSSYNEQFF
many,TRBV29-1,14,TRBJ2-3,CSVAPGQSTDTQYF
-,TRBV15,13,TRBJ2-5,CATSRVSGETQYF
few,TRBV13,12,TRBJ2-1,CASSLRVDEQFF
-,TRBV20-1,17,TRBJ2-5,CSASAQRTAHGWETQYF
few,TRBV3-1,15,TRBJ2-7,CASSHRTGGVYEQYF
-,TRBV4-2,15,TRBJ1-2,CASSQDPQVCYGYTF